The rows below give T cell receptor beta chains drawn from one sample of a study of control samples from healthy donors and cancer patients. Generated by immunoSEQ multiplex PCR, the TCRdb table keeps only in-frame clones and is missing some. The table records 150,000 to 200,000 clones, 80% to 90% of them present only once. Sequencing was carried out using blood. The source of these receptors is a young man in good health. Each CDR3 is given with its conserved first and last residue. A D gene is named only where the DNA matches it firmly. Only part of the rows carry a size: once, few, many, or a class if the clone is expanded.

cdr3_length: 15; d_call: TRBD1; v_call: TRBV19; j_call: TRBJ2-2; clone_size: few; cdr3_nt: TGTGCCAGTAACATCCGGGGACAGGGGACCGGGGAGCTGTTTTTT; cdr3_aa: CASNIRGQGTGELFF
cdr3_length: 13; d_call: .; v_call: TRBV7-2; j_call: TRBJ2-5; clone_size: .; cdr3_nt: TGTGCCAGCAGCTTTCCAGGCTACGAGACCCAGTACTTC; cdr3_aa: CASSFPGYETQYF
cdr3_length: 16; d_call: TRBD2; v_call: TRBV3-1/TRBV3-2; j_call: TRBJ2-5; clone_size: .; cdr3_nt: TGTGCCAGCAGCCAAGTGGAGCGGGGGACTGGGGAGACCCAGTACTTC; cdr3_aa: CASSQVERGTGETQYF
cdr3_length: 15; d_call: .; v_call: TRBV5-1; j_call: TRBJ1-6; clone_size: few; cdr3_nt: TGCGCCAGCAGCCCTACCAGCCAAAGGGATTCACCCCTCCACTTT; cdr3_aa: CASSPTSQRDSPLHF
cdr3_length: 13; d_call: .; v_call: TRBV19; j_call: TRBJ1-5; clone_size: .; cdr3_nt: TGTGCCAGCGTTGAAACCGTCAATCAGCCCCAGCATTTT; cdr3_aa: CASVETVNQPQHF
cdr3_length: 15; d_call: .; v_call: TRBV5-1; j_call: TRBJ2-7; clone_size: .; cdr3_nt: TGCGCCAGCAGCCCGTCCCCGGGACGGGGGGCCGAGCAGTACTTC; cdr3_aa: CASSPSPGRGAEQYF
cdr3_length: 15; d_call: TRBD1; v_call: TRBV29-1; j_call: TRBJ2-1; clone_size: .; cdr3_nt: TGCAGCGGCGGGATCCGGGACAGGGGGGGGAATGAGCAGTTCTTC; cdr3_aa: CSGGIRDRGGNEQFF
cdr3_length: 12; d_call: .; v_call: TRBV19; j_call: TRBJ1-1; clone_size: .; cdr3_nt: TGTGCCAGTAGTATAGTACCCACTGAAGCTTTCTTT; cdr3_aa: CASSIVPTEAFF
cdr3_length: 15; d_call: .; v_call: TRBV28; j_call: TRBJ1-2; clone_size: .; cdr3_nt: TGTGCCAGCAGCACGATTCGGGCAGGTGTCTATGGCTACACCTTC; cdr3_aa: CASSTIRAGVYGYTF
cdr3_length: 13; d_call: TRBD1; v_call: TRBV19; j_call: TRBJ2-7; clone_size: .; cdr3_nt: TGTGCCAGTAGTATTAGCCGGACAGGCGAGCAGTACTTC; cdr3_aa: CASSISRTGEQYF
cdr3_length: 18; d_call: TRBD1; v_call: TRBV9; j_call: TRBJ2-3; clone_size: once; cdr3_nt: TGTGCCAGCAGCGACCTATACACCGGGACAGGGGGCACAGATACGCAGTATTTT; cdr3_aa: CASSDLYTGTGGTDTQYF
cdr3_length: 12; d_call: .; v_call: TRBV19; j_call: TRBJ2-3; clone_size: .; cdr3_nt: TGTGCCAGTAGCACAGGTCCCGATACGCAGTATTTT; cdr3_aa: CASSTGPDTQYF
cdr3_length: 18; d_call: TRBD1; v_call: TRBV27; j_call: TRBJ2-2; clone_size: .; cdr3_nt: TGTGCCAGCAGTTTCTGGAGCAGGGGGCGCTTTTTGGCCGGGGAGCTGTTTTTT; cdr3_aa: CASSFWSRGRFLAGELFF
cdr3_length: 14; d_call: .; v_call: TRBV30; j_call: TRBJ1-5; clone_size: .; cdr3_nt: TGTGCCTGGAGTGCCCTCGGGGGGTTTCAGCCCCAGCATTTT; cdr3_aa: CAWSALGGFQPQHF
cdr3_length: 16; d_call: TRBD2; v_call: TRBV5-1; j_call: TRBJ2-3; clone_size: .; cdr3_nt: TGCGCCAGCAGCTTGGATGCTAGCGGGGGGGCCCGGACGCAGTATTTT; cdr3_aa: CASSLDASGGARTQYF
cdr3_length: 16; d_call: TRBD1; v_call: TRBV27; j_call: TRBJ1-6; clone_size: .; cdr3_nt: TGTGCCAGCAGTCCACCTAGACAGGGGAAGAATTCACTCCTCCACTTT; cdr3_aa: CASSPPRQGKNSLLHF
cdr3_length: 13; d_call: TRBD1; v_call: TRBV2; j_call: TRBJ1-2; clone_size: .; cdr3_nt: TGTGCCAGCAGTCCGAACAGGGGGCATGGCTACACCTTC; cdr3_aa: CASSPNRGHGYTF
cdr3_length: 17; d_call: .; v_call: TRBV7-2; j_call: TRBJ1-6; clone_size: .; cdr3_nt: TGTGCCAGCAGCCCCTTTATCGTAGAATCCTATAATTCACCCCTCCACTTT; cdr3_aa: CASSPFIVESYNSPLHF
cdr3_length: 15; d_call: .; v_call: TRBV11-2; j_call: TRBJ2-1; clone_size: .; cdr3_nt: TGTGCCAGCAGCTTAAAGGGGTCGGCCTACAATGAGCAGTTCTTC; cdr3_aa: CASSLKGSAYNEQFF
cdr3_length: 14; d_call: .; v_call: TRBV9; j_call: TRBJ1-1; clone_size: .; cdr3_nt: TGTGCCAGCAGCGTAGATTTGCAAGCCACTGAAGCTTTCTTT; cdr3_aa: CASSVDLQATEAFF
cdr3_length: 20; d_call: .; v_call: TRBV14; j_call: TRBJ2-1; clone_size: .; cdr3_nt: TGTGCCAGCCCCGGTGGGTTAGGCAGGGGGGGTCGAAACTCCTACAATGAGCAGTTCTTC; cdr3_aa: CASPGGLGRGGRNSYNEQFF
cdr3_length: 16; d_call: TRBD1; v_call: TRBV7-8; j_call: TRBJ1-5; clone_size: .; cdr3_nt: TGTGCCAGCAGCCCTCGACAGGGGAGGGGGAATCAGCCCCAGCATTTT; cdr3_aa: CASSPRQGRGNQPQHF
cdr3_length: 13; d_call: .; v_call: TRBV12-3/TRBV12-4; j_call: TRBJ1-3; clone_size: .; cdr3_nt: TGTGCCAGCAGTTTAACAGCTGGAAACACCATATATTTT; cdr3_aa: CASSLTAGNTIYF
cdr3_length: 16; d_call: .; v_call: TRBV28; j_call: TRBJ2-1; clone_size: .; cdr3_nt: TGTGCCAGCAGGGGGGAACAGGGCCACTCCTACAATGAGCAGTTCTTC; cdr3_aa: CASRGEQGHSYNEQFF
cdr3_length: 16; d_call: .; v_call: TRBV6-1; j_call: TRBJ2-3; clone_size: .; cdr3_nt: TGTGCCAGCAGTGAAGCCCGGACCACTAGCACAGATACGCAGTATTTT; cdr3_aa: CASSEARTTSTDTQYF
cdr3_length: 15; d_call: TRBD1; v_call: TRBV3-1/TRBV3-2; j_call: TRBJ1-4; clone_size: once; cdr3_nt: TGTGCCAGCAGGCACAGGGGTTCGACTAATGAAAAACTGTTTTTT; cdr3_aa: CASRHRGSTNEKLFF
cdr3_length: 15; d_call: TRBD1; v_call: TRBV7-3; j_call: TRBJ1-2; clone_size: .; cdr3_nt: TGTGCCAGCAGCGCCGGACAGGGCCGGGCCTATGGCTACACCTTC; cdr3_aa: CASSAGQGRAYGYTF
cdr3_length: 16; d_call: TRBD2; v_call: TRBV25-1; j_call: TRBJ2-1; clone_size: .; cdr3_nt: TGTGCCAGCAGTGAATGGAGCGGGGGGACCTACAATGAGCAGTTCTTC; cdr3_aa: CASSEWSGGTYNEQFF
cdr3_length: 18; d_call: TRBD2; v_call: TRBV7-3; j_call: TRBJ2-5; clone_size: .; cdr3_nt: TGTGCCAGCAGCCCTGGGGCTAGCGGGGGGAACCTGCAAGAGACCCAGTACTTC; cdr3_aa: CASSPGASGGNLQETQYF
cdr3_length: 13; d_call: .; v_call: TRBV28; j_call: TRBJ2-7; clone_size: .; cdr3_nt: TGTGCCAGCAGTCCCCTTGTGCACCGGGAGCAGTACTTC; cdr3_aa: CASSPLVHREQYF
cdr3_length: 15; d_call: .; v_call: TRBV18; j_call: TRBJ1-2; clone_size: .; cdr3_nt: TGTGCCAGCTCACCACTTGATGACATAAACTATGGCTACACCTTC; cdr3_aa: CASSPLDDINYGYTF
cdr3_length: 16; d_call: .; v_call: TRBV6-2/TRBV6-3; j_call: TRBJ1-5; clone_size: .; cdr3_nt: TGTGCCAGCAGTTACTCAGGAGTTCATAGCAATCAGCCCCAGCATTTT; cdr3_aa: CASSYSGVHSNQPQHF
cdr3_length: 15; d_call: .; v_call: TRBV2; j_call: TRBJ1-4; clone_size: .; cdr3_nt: TGTGCCAGCAGTGAAAGGGCCTCCGCAAATGAAAAACTGTTTTTT; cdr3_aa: CASSERASANEKLFF
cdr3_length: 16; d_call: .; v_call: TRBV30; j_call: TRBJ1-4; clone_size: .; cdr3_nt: TGTGCCTGGGGTTCGGTTTTGCCTTCAACTAATGAAAAACTGTTTTTT; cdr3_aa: CAWGSVLPSTNEKLFF
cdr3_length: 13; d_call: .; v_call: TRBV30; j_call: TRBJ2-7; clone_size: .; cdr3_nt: TGTGCCTGGGAAACACACATATCGGGCGAGCAGTACTTC; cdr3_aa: CAWETHISGEQYF
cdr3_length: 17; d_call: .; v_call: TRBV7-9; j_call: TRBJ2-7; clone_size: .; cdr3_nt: TGTGCCAGCAGCCGTGATCTTGCGCGGGACAGTGCCTACGAGCAGTACTTC; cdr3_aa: CASSRDLARDSAYEQYF
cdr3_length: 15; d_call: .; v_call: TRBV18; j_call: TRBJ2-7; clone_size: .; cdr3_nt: TGTGCCAGCTCACTCTACAGGGTGGGGGAACACGAGCAGTACTTC; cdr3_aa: CASSLYRVGEHEQYF
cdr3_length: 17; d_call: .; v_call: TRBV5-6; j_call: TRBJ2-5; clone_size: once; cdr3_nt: TGTGCCAGCAGCTTGCCGCCAGGCGCTCTGTACCAAGAGACCCAGTACTTC; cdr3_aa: CASSLPPGALYQETQYF
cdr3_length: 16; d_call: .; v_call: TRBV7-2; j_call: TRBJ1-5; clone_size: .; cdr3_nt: TGTGCCAGCAGCTTAGAACATTCTTATAGCAATCAGCCCCAGCATTTT; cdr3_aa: CASSLEHSYSNQPQHF
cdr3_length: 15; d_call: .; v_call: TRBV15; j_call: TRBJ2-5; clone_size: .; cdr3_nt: TGTGCCACCAGCAGAGAGCGGGGAGAACAAGAGACCCAGTACTTC; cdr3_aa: CATSRERGEQETQYF
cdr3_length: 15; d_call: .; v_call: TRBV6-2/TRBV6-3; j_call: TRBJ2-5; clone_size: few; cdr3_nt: TGTGCCAGCAGTTACTCCTCGAAGGGCTCAGAGACCCAGTACTTC; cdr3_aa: CASSYSSKGSETQYF
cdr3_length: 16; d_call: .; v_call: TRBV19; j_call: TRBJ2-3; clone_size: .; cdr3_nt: TGTGCCAGTACCATCCGGACAAGCTTAGGCACAGATACGCAGTATTTT; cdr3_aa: CASTIRTSLGTDTQYF
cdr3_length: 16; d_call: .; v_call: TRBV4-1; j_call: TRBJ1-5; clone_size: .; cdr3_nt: TGCGCCAGCAGCCAAGGGCAGGGCGCGAGGAATCAGCCCCAGCATTTT; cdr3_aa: CASSQGQGARNQPQHF
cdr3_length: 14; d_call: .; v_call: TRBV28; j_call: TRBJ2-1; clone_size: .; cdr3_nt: TGTGCCCATAACGGGGGGCGACCCTACAATGAGCAGTTCTTC; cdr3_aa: CAHNGGRPYNEQFF
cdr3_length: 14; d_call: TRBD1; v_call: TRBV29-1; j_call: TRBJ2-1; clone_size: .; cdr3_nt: TGCAGCGTAGTACAGGGGGCTTCTTACAATGAGCAGTTCTTC; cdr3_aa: CSVVQGASYNEQFF
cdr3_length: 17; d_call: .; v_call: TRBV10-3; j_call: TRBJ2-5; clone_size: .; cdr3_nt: TGTGCCATCAGTGAGTTAGGGGGGACAGTGGACCAAGAGACCCAGTACTTC; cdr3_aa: CAISELGGTVDQETQYF
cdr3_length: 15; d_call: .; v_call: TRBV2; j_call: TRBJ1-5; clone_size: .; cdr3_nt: TGTGCCAGCAGTGATTCGGCAGGAGACTATCAGCCCCAGCATTTT; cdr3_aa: CASSDSAGDYQPQHF
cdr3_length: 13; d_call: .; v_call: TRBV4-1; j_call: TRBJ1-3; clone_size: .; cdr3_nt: TGCGCCAGCAGCCAAGAAAGAGAACGAACCATATATTTT; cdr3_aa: CASSQERERTIYF
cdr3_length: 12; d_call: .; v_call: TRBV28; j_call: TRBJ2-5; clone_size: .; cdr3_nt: TGTGCCAGCAGTTTTGTCGTAGAGACCCAGTACTTC; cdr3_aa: CASSFVVETQYF
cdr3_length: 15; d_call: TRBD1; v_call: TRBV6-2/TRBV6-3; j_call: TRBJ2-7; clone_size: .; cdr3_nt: TGTGCCAGCAGCCAACCGGGACAGGGGACTTACGAGCAGTACTTC; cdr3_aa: CASSQPGQGTYEQYF
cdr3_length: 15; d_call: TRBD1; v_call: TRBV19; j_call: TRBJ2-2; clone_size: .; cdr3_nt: TGTGCCAGTGAGGACAGGGGCCACAACACCGGGGAGCTGTTTTTT; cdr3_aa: CASEDRGHNTGELFF
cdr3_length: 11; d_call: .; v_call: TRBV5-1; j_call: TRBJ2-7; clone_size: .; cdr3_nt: TGCGCCAGCAGCTTAATCGGCGAGCAGTACTTC; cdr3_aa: CASSLIGEQYF
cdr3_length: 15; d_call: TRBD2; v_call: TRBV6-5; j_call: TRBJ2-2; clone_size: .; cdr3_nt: TGTGCCAGCAGCCTACTAGCGGGGGGGGCTGGGGAGCTGTTTTTT; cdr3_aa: CASSLLAGGAGELFF
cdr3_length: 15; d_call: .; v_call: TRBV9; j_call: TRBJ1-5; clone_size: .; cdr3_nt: TGTGCCAGCAGCTCGGGACCGAGTAGCAATCAGCCCCAGCATTTT; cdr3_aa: CASSSGPSSNQPQHF
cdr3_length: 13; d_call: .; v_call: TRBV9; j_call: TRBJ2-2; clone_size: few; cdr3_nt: TGTGCCAGCAGCGAGTTCCCTACCGGGGAGCTGTTTTTT; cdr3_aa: CASSEFPTGELFF
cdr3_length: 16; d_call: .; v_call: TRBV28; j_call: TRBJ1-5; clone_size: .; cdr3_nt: TGTGCCAGCAGTCCCGGCGGACTCTTGAGCAATCAGCCCCAGCATTTT; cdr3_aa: CASSPGGLLSNQPQHF
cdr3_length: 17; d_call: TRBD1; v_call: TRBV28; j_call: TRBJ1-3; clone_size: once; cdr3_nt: TGTGCCAGCAGTCCATCGGGGACAGGGTGGTACGGAAACACCATATATTTT; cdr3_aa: CASSPSGTGWYGNTIYF
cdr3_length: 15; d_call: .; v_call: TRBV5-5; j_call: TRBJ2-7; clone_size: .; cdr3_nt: TGTGCCAGCAGCTTGGCCTCACACACTTCTTTCGAGCAGTACTTC; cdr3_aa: CASSLASHTSFEQYF
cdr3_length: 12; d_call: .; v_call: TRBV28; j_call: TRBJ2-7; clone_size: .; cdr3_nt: TGTGCCAGCAGCCTCACAGGGTACGAGCAGTACTTC; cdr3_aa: CASSLTGYEQYF
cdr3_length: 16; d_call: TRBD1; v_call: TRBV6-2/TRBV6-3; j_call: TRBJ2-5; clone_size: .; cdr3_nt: TGTGCCAGCAGTACGGAGGGACAGGGAGGGTTAGAGACCCAGTACTTC; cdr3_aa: CASSTEGQGGLETQYF